Listed below are T cell receptor beta chains from one sample, sequenced in a study of shared clonotypes between healthy human individuals. Measured with immunoSEQ multiplex PCR; TCRdb has only the in-frame clones, and not every one. The data hold around 2,000,000 clones, with roughly 94% observed a single time. Input material: naive CD4+ T cells sorted from blood. The source is a man aged 18 to 29 in good health. Each CDR3 is given with its conserved first and last residue. D genes are given only for firm matches. Size values are once, few and many counts, or a class for expanded clones, and some rows have none.

V	J	size	D	CDR3	DNA
TRBV5-1	TRBJ2-5	NA	NA	CASSLLGRETQYF	TGCGCCAGCAGCTTGCTGGGGCGGGAGACCCAGTACTTC
TRBV6-5	TRBJ1-6	NA	NA	CASSDQSSYNSPLHF	TGTGCCAGCAGCGATCAGAGCTCCTATAATTCACCCCTCCACTTT
TRBV10-3	TRBJ2-2	NA	NA	CAINGGPAGELFF	TGTGCCATCAACGGGGGGCCGGCCGGGGAACTGTTTTTT
TRBV6-5	TRBJ2-7	NA	NA	CASSSPDRPYEQYF	TGTGCCAGCAGTTCCCCTGACAGACCCTACGAGCAGTACTTC
TRBV6-6	TRBJ1-1	NA	NA	CASSRNTEAFF	TGTGCCAGCAGTAGGAACACTGAAGCTTTCTTT
TRBV19	TRBJ2-7	once	TRBD2	CASSISTSGTYEQYF	TGTGCCAGTAGTATATCGACTAGCGGAACCTACGAGCAGTACTTC
TRBV5-6	TRBJ1-5	NA	NA	CASSLDGGRQPQHF	TGTGCCAGCAGCTTAGATGGGGGAAGGCAGCCCCAGCATTTT
TRBV5-4	TRBJ2-5	NA	TRBD2	CASSWGAGGVETQYF	TGTGCCAGCAGCTGGGGAGCGGGAGGGGTGGAGACCCAGTACTTC
TRBV2	TRBJ1-3	NA	TRBD1	CASSGQGISGNTIYF	TGTGCCAGCAGTGGACAGGGAATCTCTGGAAACACCATATATTTT
TRBV7-6	TRBJ1-5	few	NA	CASSSDRNQPQHF	TGTGCCAGCAGCTCGGACAGAAATCAGCCCCAGCATTTT
TRBV6-5	TRBJ1-1	NA	NA	CASSRGGNTEAFF	TGTGCCAGCTCGAGAGGGGGGAACACTGAAGCTTTCTTT
TRBV5-1	TRBJ2-7	NA	NA	CASSLAQGLLYEQYF	TGCGCCAGCAGCTTGGCCCAGGGACTCCTCTACGAGCAGTACTTC
TRBV30	TRBJ2-7	NA	NA	CAWGPTNSYEQYF	TGTGCCTGGGGCCCTACCAACTCCTACGAGCAGTACTTC
TRBV13	TRBJ1-6	NA	TRBD1	CASSSRQGASGNSPLHF	TGTGCCAGCAGCTCCCGACAGGGGGCATCTGGTAATTCACCCCTCCACTTT
TRBV5-1	TRBJ2-5	NA	NA	CASSLSTGKETQYF	TGCGCCAGCAGCTTGTCGACGGGCAAAGAGACCCAGTACTTC
TRBV10-2	TRBJ2-1	NA	NA	CASSPWVDFNEQFF	TGCGCCAGCAGCCCCTGGGTGGATTTCAATGAGCAGTTCTTC